This T cell receptor (beta chain) is drawn from a study of T cells in Graves' hyperthyroidism and ophthalmopathy. Findings and limits, study-wide: Blood also carried most thyroid clonotypes expanded above 0.001.

Exclusions: uncontrolled infection, other autoimmune disease, pregnancy, lactation. Clinical symptoms, serum thyroxine, TRAb, thyroid ultrasound and orbital computed tomography informed diagnoses. PBMCs were sourced from roughly 9.7 ml fresh peripheral blood. There were TCR beta CDR3 regions amplified from RNA transcripts. First-round RT-PCR targeting the TCR CDR3 was performed with the HTBI primer set. One entry per CDR3 protein results from TCRdb running MiXCR on the multiplex PCR reads. The sample has roughly 300,000 distinct CDR3 sequences; approximately 15% are singletons. J lost 5 bases, V lost 6 bases, and 9 bases had no gene match. The CDR3 has 13 residues. Germline values: CDR1 DFQATT, CDR2 SNEGSKA (reference sequence). As concerns this clonotype: Its antigen is unidentified.

V is TRBV20-1 and J is TRBJ1-1; 7 positions match TRBD1. Sequencing used blood. The origin of this receptor is a woman between 25 and 40 years old with Graves' hyperthyroidism. The CDR3 spells CSAFDREGTEAFF. As DNA, the CDR3 is TGCAGTGCCTTCGACAGGGAGGGTACTGAAGCTTTCTTT.